Below are 2 T cell receptor beta chains sequenced from a single sample in a study of resident and recirculating memory T cells in vitiligo. Only in-frame clones appear in the TCRdb table, and some are missing; sequencing was by immunoSEQ multiplex PCR. The sample carries around 43,000 clones, 85% to 95% recorded once. Sequencing was performed on blood. The receptor set was obtained from a male donor with vitiligo.

The chain couples TRBV7-2 to TRBJ1-2; the match to TRBD1 covers 7 bases. V gave up 5 bases and J gave up 0 bases; unmatched junction bases: 3. Germline assignment: CDR1 SGHTA and CDR2 FQGNSA. The CDR3 runs to 14 residues. For the CDR3, the DNA is TGTGCCAGCAGCGTCGACAGGGCTAACTATGGCTACACCTTC. Translating gives CASSVDRANYGYTF.

The rearrangement joins TRBV30 to TRBJ2-3, with 8 bases identical to TRBD2. J gave up 6 bases and V 4 bases, and 9 bases lay outside the gene matches. CDR3 length: 14 residues. CDR1 and CDR2 (germline): GTSNPN, SVGIG (reference sequence). The CDR3 here is CAWKRGGPGDTQYF. The CDR3, as DNA: TGTGCCTGGAAACGGGGGGGACCAGGGGATACGCAGTATTTT. Full variable domain (missing parts from reference TRBV30 and TRBJ2-3): SQTIHQWPATLVQPVGSPLSLECTVEGTSNPNLYWYRQAAGRGLQLLFYSVGIGQISSEVPQNLSASRPQDRQFILSSKKLLLSDSGFYLCAWKRGGPGDTQYFGPGTRLTVL.